This TCR beta chain derives from a study of circulating and synovial CD4+ cells in juvenile arthritis. Whole-study results and caveats: Traditional Vbeta family usage analysis missed the pathogenic-like versus bulk difference. Some such blood samples were as oligoclonal as synovium.

About this clone: Antigen: not known.

Measured with immunoSEQ multiplex PCR; TCRdb has only the in-frame clones, and not every one. The data contain approximately 35,000 clones, about 96% of them singletons. CDR1 and CDR2 (germline): LGHNA, YSLEER. The CDR3 runs 15 residues. V dropped 0 bases and J dropped 1 base, with 9 bases sitting between them. The sequenced sample consisted of CD4+ T cells from blood. This TCR came from a human donor with juvenile idiopathic arthritis. This chain joins TRBV4-3 and TRBJ1-1; D perhaps matches TRBD1 (6 bases). The CDR3, as DNA: TGCGCCAGCAGCCAAGATACGGACAGGAACACTGAAGCTTTCTTT. Translation gives CASSQDTDRNTEAFF.